The 13 T cell receptor beta chains below were found in one sample sequenced in a study of cytomegalovirus exposure and HLA in healthy donors. Amplification used 60 Vbeta primers and 13 Jbeta primers. Libraries were prepared by immunoSEQ multiplex PCR; TCRdb keeps only in-frame clonotypes and omits some of them. The sample records some 87,000 clones, 79% being singletons. The sequenced sample consisted of PBMCs. These receptor sequences come from a woman between 40 and 55 years old in good health and CMV-seropositive.

The DNA of the CDR3 is TGTGCCAGTAAGATGATCACTTTCCTAGCCAAAAACATTCAGTACTTC. Translating gives CASKMITFLAKNIQYF. V is TRBV19 and J is TRBJ2-4, with D hard to call. V was trimmed by 7 bases and J by 0 bases, leaving 16 bases between them. The CDR3 extends over 16 amino acids. The germline CDR1 and CDR2 sequences are LNHDA and SQIVND (reference sequence).

The rearrangement uses TRBV25-1 and TRBJ1-2, with a weak D call TRBD1 (5 bases). Between the trimmed V and J ends, which lost 1 base and 8 bases, there was a span of 14 bases. The germline gives CDR1 MGHDK, CDR2 SYGVNS. This CDR3 contains 14 residues. CDR3 amino acids: CASSEFGALGGYTF. CDR3 in DNA: TGTGCCAGCAGTGAATTTGGGGCCCTTGGGGGCTACACCTTC.

The sample holds a few counts of this clone. The chain recombines TRBV15 with TRBJ2-5; D is uncertain. The germline gives CDR1 LNHNV, CDR2 YYDKDF (reference sequence). Trimming cost V 0 bases and J 5 bases, with 7 bases left between them. The CDR3 covers 13 residues. CDR3 sequence: CATSRDIGETQYF. In DNA form, the CDR3 reads TGTGCCACCAGCAGAGATATCGGGGAGACCCAGTACTTC.

V is TRBV28 and J is TRBJ1-5; TRBD1 matches at 11 bases. The CDR3 contains 21 residues. V lost 3 bases and J lost 0; bases outside the gene matches: 16. Germline CDR1 is MDHEN and CDR2 is SYDVKM. Here the CDR3 DNA reads TGTGCCAGCAGTTTGTTTCTTGGGACAGGGGGATTAGTCGGTAGCAATCAGCCCCAGCATTTT. Residues: CASSLFLGTGGLVGSNQPQHF.

V usage is TRBV18 and J usage is TRBJ2-7, with D perhaps matching TRBD1 (6 bases). The CDR3 sequence is 15 residues long. Germline V lookup: CDR1 KGHSH, CDR2 LQKENI. Trimming pared 3 bases from V and 1 base from J, leaving 13 bases between. The CDR3 DNA reads as TGTGCCAGCTCACCCTCCCGAGGACAGTCCTACGAGCAGTACTTC. It yields the protein CASSPSRGQSYEQYF.

This clone was counted a single time. This chain links TRBV10-2 with TRBJ1-3, with 7 bases that match TRBD1. V lost 7 bases to trimming and J lost 0 bases; unmatched junction nucleotides: 3. Germline V gene lookup returns CDR1 WSHSY and CDR2 SAAADI. The CDR3 is 14 amino acids. The CDR3: CASTQGISGNTIYF. CDR3 sequence (DNA): TGCGCCAGCACACAGGGGATCTCTGGAAACACCATATATTTT.

The rearrangement links TRBV30 to TRBJ1-1, with D uncertain. V lost 4 bases and J lost 5, with 8 bases in between. CDR1 and CDR2 from the germline V gene are GTSNPN and SVGIG (reference sequence). The CDR3 totals 11 residues. The CDR3 DNA reads TGTGCCTGGACCTCGGGAACTGAAGCTTTCTTT. This gives the protein CAWTSGTEAFF. The variable domain in full, completed from reference TRBV30 and TRBJ1-1, reads SQTIHQWPATLVQPVGSPLSLECTVEGTSNPNLYWYRQAAGRGLQLLFYSVGIGQISSEVPQNLSASRPQDRQFILSSKKLLLSDSGFYLCAWTSGTEAFFGQGTRLTVV.

The sample holds a few counts of this clone. The chain uses TRBV19 and TRBJ2-2; tentatively, D is TRBD2 (5 bases). The V gene's germline CDR1 is LNHDA and CDR2 SQIVND (reference sequence). The CDR3 consists of 13 residues. V lost 7 bases and J 6 bases, leaving 12 bases between the germline ends. The CDR3 is CASTRGRSGELFF. CDR3 nucleotide sequence: TGTGCCAGTACCCGGGGTCGGTCCGGGGAGCTGTTTTTT.

This clone was counted between two and nine times. This chain connects TRBV4-1 to TRBJ2-3; TRBD2 agrees at 7 bases. Trimming cost V 3 bases and J 11 bases; bases outside gene matches: 2. Germline values: CDR1 MGHRA, CDR2 YSYEKL. CDR3 length: 11 amino acids. For the CDR3, the DNA is TGCGCCAGCAGCCATTTAGCGGGGCAGTATTTT. It specifies CASSHLAGQYF.

CDR3 sequence: CASSIDRNTGELFF. DNA of the CDR3: TGTGCCAGTAGTATAGACAGGAACACCGGGGAGCTGTTTTTT. The chain carries TRBV19 and TRBJ2-2; D unclear. This CDR3 is 14 amino acids long. The ends were cut back, 0 bases at V and 1 base at J, with 3 bases in the middle. Looked up from germline, CDR1 is LNHDA and CDR2 is SQIVND (reference sequence).

The V gene is TRBV6-5, the J gene TRBJ2-1; no clear D gene. Deletions cut 2 bases from V and 5 bases from J, with 7 bases between. The CDR3 has 13 residues. Germline V gives CDR1 MNHEY, CDR2 SVGAGI. CDR3 nucleotide sequence: TGTGCCAGCAGTTACGGCCCCCACAATGAGCAGTTCTTC. It specifies CASSYGPHNEQFF.

The chain employs TRBV18 and TRBJ1-1, with D unresolved. The V end was cut by 7 bases, the J end by 1 base, with 10 bases between. Per the germline V gene, CDR1 is KGHSH and CDR2 is LQKENI. The CDR3 has 13 residues. The CDR3 DNA reads as TGTGCCAGCTTACTGGGGAGGAACACTGAAGCTTTCTTT. Encoded protein: CASLLGRNTEAFF.

The V gene is TRBV25-1, the J gene TRBJ2-3; tentatively, D is TRBD2 (5 bases). The CDR3 is 13 amino acids. The germline V gene encodes CDR1 MGHDK and CDR2 SYGVNS. V gave up 6 bases and J gave up 2 bases, with 9 bases separating them. The CDR3 spells CASSRGTTDTQYF. CDR3 DNA sequence: TGTGCCAGCAGCCGGGGAACCACAGATACGCAGTATTTT.